Following are 19 T cell receptor beta chains from one sample sequenced in a study of T cell responses to AZD1222 COVID-19 vaccine. Sequencing was performed with immunoSEQ multiplex PCR; in TCRdb, only in-frame clones are kept and a portion is missing. Of 130,000 or so clones listed, more than 80% are singletons. The specimen comprised peripheral blood, sampled on day 0 of AZD1222 vaccination. Receptor source: an adult in good health.

The V gene is TRBV3-1 (or the pseudogene TRBV3-2), the J gene TRBJ2-2; D perhaps matches TRBD2 (5 bases). The germline gives CDR1 LGHDT, CDR2 YNNKEL (reference sequence). Trimming took 0 bases from V and 5 from J, leaving 16 bases between them. The CDR3 loop spans 17 amino acids. CDR3 bases: TGTGCCAGCAGCCAAGATTGGGGAGCCGGGCTGACCGGGGAGCTGTTTTTT. Amino acid sequence: CASSQDWGAGLTGELFF.

This chain joins TRBV14 and TRBJ2-2, with D perhaps TRBD1 (6 bases). V was clipped by 4 bases and J by 1 base, with 10 bases between them. Germline V gene lookup returns CDR1 SGHDN and CDR2 FVKESK. The CDR3 has 15 amino acids. For the CDR3, the DNA is TGTGCCAGCAGCCCAATGACAGGGAACACCGGGGAGCTGTTTTTT. This encodes CASSPMTGNTGELFF.

The V and J genes are TRBV12-3 or TRBV12-4 and TRBJ1-2; D is unclear. The CDR3 consists of 13 residues. Deletions cut 2 bases from V and 6 bases from J, with 10 bases between. This CDR3 reads CASSLTSSDGYTF. The CDR3 DNA is TGTGCCAGCAGTTTAACATCTTCGGATGGCTACACCTTC.

The chain links TRBV4-2 to TRBJ2-3; 16 bases are a match to TRBD2. In germline, CDR1 is LGHNA, CDR2 YNFKEQ. The J segment lost 0 bases and the V segment lost 4 bases, leaving 7 bases of the junction unmatched. This CDR3 has 19 amino acids. CDR3 loop: CASSLTGTSGGGSTDTQYF. CDR3 sequence (DNA): TGTGCCAGCAGCCTTACCGGGACTAGCGGGGGGGGAAGCACAGATACGCAGTATTTT.

The chain combines TRBV28 with TRBJ1-1, with a weak D call TRBD1 (5 bases). V lost 0 bases and J 4 bases, leaving 6 bases between the germline ends. Germline CDR1 reads MDHEN; CDR2 reads SYDVKM. The CDR3 contains 13 residues. This CDR3 reads CASSLWGGTEAFF. As DNA, the CDR3 is TGTGCCAGCAGTTTATGGGGGGGCACTGAAGCTTTCTTT.

The rearrangement uses TRBV7-2 and TRBJ2-2; D gene uncertain. Trimming pared 3 bases from V and 9 bases from J, leaving 8 bases between. Germline V gene lookup returns CDR1 SGHTA and CDR2 FQGNSA. This CDR3 has 12 residues. The CDR3 nucleotides are TGTGCCAGCAGCTTTCCGAGAAGGGAGCTGTTTTTT. This codes for CASSFPRRELFF.

The V gene is TRBV4-3, the J gene TRBJ1-5; D gene unclear. The CDR3 totals 13 residues. V lost 6 bases and J 3 bases, leaving 9 bases between the germline ends. In germline, CDR1 is LGHNA, CDR2 YSLEER. The CDR3 region is CASSPGTNQPQHF. The CDR3 DNA is TGCGCCAGCAGTCCCGGAACCAATCAGCCCCAGCATTTT.

This clone came up once. The chain is built from TRBV3-1 (or the pseudogene TRBV3-2) and TRBJ2-7; the D is unclear. With 1 base removed from V and 1 base from J, the gap between germline ends came to 11 bases. CDR3 length: 15 residues. The germline gives CDR1 LGHDT, CDR2 YNNKEL (reference sequence). CDR3 DNA: TGTGCCAGCAGCCAAGCGTCCAACCTATCCTACGAGCAGTACTTC. Translation: CASSQASNLSYEQYF.

The chain combines TRBV7-3 with TRBJ2-3; weak D call: TRBD2 (6 bases). The germline V gene has CDR1 SGHTA and CDR2 FQGTGA. V was trimmed by 4 bases and J by 1 base, leaving 12 bases between them. The CDR3 extends over 15 amino acids. CDR3 coding DNA: TGTGCCAGCAGCTCGGGACTCTTAGGCACAGATACGCAGTATTTT. It specifies CASSSGLLGTDTQYF.

The DNA of the CDR3 is TGTGCCAGCAGCCAAGCCCAAATCGGACAGGGTGCCTATGGCTACACCTTC. Its translation is CASSQAQIGQGAYGYTF. The V and J genes are TRBV4-2 and TRBJ1-2, with 8 bases identical to TRBD1. The CDR3 runs to 17 residues. The junction had 11 bases not matched to a gene; V was cut back by 1 base and J by 4 bases. Germline-derived CDR1 and CDR2 are LGHNA and YNFKEQ.

V gene TRBV7-3 combines with J gene TRBJ1-1; D is uncertain. The CDR3 has 13 amino acids. The V gene lost 3 bases and the J gene lost 4 bases, with 9 bases spanning the gap. Germline V CDR1 and CDR2: SGHTA, FQGTGA. The CDR3 protein is CASSFAGFTEAFF. DNA of the CDR3: TGTGCCAGCAGCTTCGCAGGTTTCACTGAAGCTTTCTTT.

This chain links TRBV19 with TRBJ1-5, with no clear D. The CDR3 length is 14 residues. From germline, CDR1 is LNHDA and CDR2 SQIVND (reference sequence). Trimming left V 4 bases short and J 5 bases short, with 12 bases between. CDR3 nucleotide sequence: TGTGCCAGTAGTAAAGGCAGCGACTATCAGCCCCAGCATTTT. Residues: CASSKGSDYQPQHF.

The rearrangement uses TRBV27 and TRBJ2-5; maybe TRBD2 (6 bases). Trimming removed 6 bases from V and 4 bases from J, with 18 bases in between. CDR3 length: 15 amino acids. Looked up from germline, CDR1 is MNHEY and CDR2 is SMNVEV (reference sequence). This CDR3 reads CASSPRGPGGETQYF. The CDR3 nucleotides are TGTGCCAGCAGCCCACGCGGCCCCGGGGGAGAGACCCAGTACTTC.

The rearrangement joins TRBV28 to TRBJ1-6; D might be TRBD1 (5 bases). The CDR3 has 12 residues. Trimming shortened V by 4 bases and J by 10 bases, and 8 bases separated the two germline ends. The germline V gene has CDR1 MDHEN and CDR2 SYDVKM. The CDR3 is CASSSAGSPLHF. The CDR3 bases are TGTGCCAGCAGTTCAGCAGGGTCACCCCTCCACTTT.

V and J are TRBV6-2 or TRBV6-3 and TRBJ2-1; possibly TRBD2 for D (5 bases). This CDR3 region has 13 residues. Per the germline V gene, CDR1 is MNHEY and CDR2 is SVGEGT. With 2 bases removed from V and 6 bases from J, the gap between germline ends came to 8 bases. CDR3 region: CASSYGRANEQFF. For the CDR3, the DNA is TGTGCCAGCAGTTACGGGAGAGCCAATGAGCAGTTCTTC.

J is TRBJ1-1 and V is TRBV25-1; the D is unclear. The CDR3 runs 14 residues. Between the trimmed V and J ends, which lost 2 bases and 7 bases, there was a span of 14 bases. Germline V gene data show CDR1 as MGHDK and CDR2 as SYGVNS. CDR3: CASSEMRASGEAFF. The CDR3 bases are TGTGCCAGCAGTGAAATGAGGGCTTCAGGTGAAGCTTTCTTT. The full variable domain, in which reference TRBV25-1 and TRBJ1-1 provide the parts outside the CDR3, is EADIYQTPRYLVIGTGKKITLECSQTMGHDKMYWYQQDPGMELHLIHYSYGVNSTEKGDLSSESTVSRIRTEHFPLTLESARPSHTSQYLCASSEMRASGEAFFGQGTRLTVV.

Of note for this clone: Germline and junction disagree at one end, which may indicate a read error. The chain has TRBV15 and TRBJ1-5; D might be TRBD1 (5 bases). CDR3 size: 18 residues. Germline CDR1 and CDR2: LNHNV and YYDKDF (reference sequence). CDR3 protein: CATGSPGRIGYSNQPQHF. The CDR3, as DNA: TGTGCCACCGGCAGTCCGGGACGTATCGGCTATAGCAATCAGCCCCAGCATTTT. The variable domain in full, with the rest retrieved from reference TRBV15 and TRBJ1-5, is DAMVIQNPRYQVTQFGKPVTLSCSQTLNHNVMYWYQQKSSQAPKLLFHYYDKDFNNEADTPDNFQSRRPNTSFCFLDIRSPGLGDTAMYLCATGSPGRIGYSNQPQHFGDGTRLSIL.

The J gene is TRBJ2-5, the V gene TRBV12-3 or TRBV12-4; TRBD1 or TRBD2 may be the D gene (5 bases each). The CDR3 contains 12 residues. Trimming left V 8 bases short and J 5 bases short, with 12 bases between. This chain's CDR3 is CASGPREETQYF. In nucleotides, the CDR3 is TGTGCCAGCGGACCCAGGGAGGAGACCCAGTACTTC.

J is TRBJ1-2 and V is TRBV20-1; D gene unclear. Germline V lookup: CDR1 DFQATT, CDR2 SNEGSKA (reference sequence). Trimming stripped 5 bases from V and 2 bases from J, with 6 bases between. The CDR3 loop spans 11 amino acids. CDR3 residues: CSAHGNYGYTF. In DNA, the CDR3 is TGCAGTGCTCACGGAAACTATGGCTACACCTTC.